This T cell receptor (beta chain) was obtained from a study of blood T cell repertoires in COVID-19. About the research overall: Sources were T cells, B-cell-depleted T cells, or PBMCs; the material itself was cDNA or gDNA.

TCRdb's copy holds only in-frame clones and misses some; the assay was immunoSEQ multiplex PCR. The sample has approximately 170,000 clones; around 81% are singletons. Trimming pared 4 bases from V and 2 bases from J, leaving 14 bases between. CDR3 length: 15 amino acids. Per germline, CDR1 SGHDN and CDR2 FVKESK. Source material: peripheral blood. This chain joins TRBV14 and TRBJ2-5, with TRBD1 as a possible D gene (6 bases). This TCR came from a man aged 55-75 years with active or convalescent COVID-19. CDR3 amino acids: CASSRIGQPQETQYF. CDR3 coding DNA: TGTGCCAGCAGCCGGATCGGACAGCCGCAAGAGACCCAGTACTTC.